The rows below give T cell receptor beta chains drawn from one sample of a study of siplizumab effects on memory and regulatory T cells. Sequencing used immunoSEQ multiplex PCR; TCRdb keeps in-frame clones, though not all of them. The sample contains over 95,000 clones, 93% of which appear only once. The specimen was non-Treg CD4+ T cells sorted from blood. These receptors all stem from a human donor in good health. Both conserved end residues are part of each CDR3. The D gene is left open where the match is weak. Clone size appears in some rows only: once, few, many, or a class for an expanded clone.

clone size,J gene,V gene,D gene,CDR3 length,CDR3 DNA,CDR3 protein
-,TRBJ1-5,TRBV28,-,17,TGTGCCAGCAGTTTAGTCCGGGAAATAGGGTTCTATCAGCCCCAGCATTTT,CASSLVREIGFYQPQHF
-,TRBJ1-6,TRBV4-1,TRBD1,16,TGCGCCAGCAGCCAACCCCTACAGGGGAGGGGTTCACCCCTCCACTTT,CASSQPLQGRGSPLHF
once,TRBJ1-6,TRBV5-1,-,15,TGCGCCAGCAGCTTGGACTCAGGGCGTAATTCACCCCTCCACTTT,CASSLDSGRNSPLHF
-,TRBJ1-3,TRBV6-5,-,13,TGTGCCAGCAGTTACCCAGGTGGAAACACCATATATTTT,CASSYPGGNTIYF
-,TRBJ2-1,TRBV23-1,-,13,TGCGCCAGCAGTCAATTCATGAGGAATGAGCAGTTCTTC,CASSQFMRNEQFF
-,TRBJ2-7,TRBV2,TRBD1,12,TGTGCCAGCCGACAGGGGGGCTACGAGCAGTACTTC,CASRQGGYEQYF
-,TRBJ2-5,TRBV18,TRBD2,15,TGTGCCAGCTCACCGTTTCTCGGGGGGGAAGAGACCCAGTACTTC,CASSPFLGGEETQYF
-,TRBJ2-3,TRBV9,-,15,TGTGCCAGCAGCCCCCGACAGGTGGGCACAGATACGCAGTATTTT,CASSPRQVGTDTQYF
-,TRBJ1-2,TRBV10-2,TRBD1,14,TGCGCCAGCAGTGACTTACAGGGGGAGCATGGCTACACCTTC,CASSDLQGEHGYTF
-,TRBJ1-6,TRBV28,-,15,TGTGCCAGCAGCTCCTCCAAGGCGGAGCGATTTGGCCTCCACTTT,CASSSSKAERFGLHF
-,TRBJ2-5,TRBV11-3,-,14,TGTGCCAGCAGCTTAGGGTGGGGGCAAGAGACCCAGTACTTC,CASSLGWGQETQYF
-,TRBJ2-1,TRBV12-5,TRBD1,15,TGTGCTAGTGGTACCGGGACAGGGGCCTACAATGAGCAGTTCTTC,CASGTGTGAYNEQFF
-,TRBJ2-2,TRBV5-1,-,14,TGCGCCAGCAGCTTGCTGGTAGGAACCGGGGAGCTGTTTTTT,CASSLLVGTGELFF
-,TRBJ1-5,TRBV19,-,12,TGTGCCAGCTGGGTGGTCGGGCAGCCCCAGCATTTT,CASWVVGQPQHF
-,TRBJ1-2,TRBV28,TRBD1,14,TGTGCCAGCAGGCGACAGGGAGGGAACTATGGCTACACCTTC,CASRRQGGNYGYTF
-,TRBJ2-1,TRBV14,-,11,TGTGCCAGCAGCCACCTCAATGAGCAGTTCTTC,CASSHLNEQFF
-,TRBJ1-1,TRBV5-5,TRBD1,14,TGTGCCAGCAGCTTGGGGACAGGGTCCACTGAAGCTTTCTTT,CASSLGTGSTEAFF
-,TRBJ2-3,TRBV7-2,-,15,TGTGCCAGCAGCCAACTAGGCCCCCCAAGAGATACGCAGTATTTT,CASSQLGPPRDTQYF
-,TRBJ2-1,TRBV28,TRBD2,15,TGTGCCAGCAGTTTTCGGCGGGGGGCTTGGAATGAGCAGTTCTTC,CASSFRRGAWNEQFF
once,TRBJ1-6,TRBV5-1,-,15,TGCGCCAGCAGCACCCAGTTAGGCTCTGGGTCCACCCTCCACTTT,CASSTQLGSGSTLHF
once,TRBJ1-4,TRBV25-1,-,14,TGTGCCAGCAGTGATTTGGACCTTAATGAAAAACTGTTTTTT,CASSDLDLNEKLFF
-,TRBJ2-5,TRBV11-3,-,13,TGTGCCAGCAGCTTAGGCGTCAGAGAGACCCAGTACTTC,CASSLGVRETQYF
-,TRBJ2-1,TRBV11-2,TRBD2,14,TGTGCCAGTAGACTAGCGGGGGGGCCCAATGAGCAGTTCTTC,CASRLAGGPNEQFF
-,TRBJ1-1,TRBV5-1,-,14,TGCGCCAGCTGGGACGGTAATGTACCCACTGAAGCTTTCTTT,CASWDGNVPTEAFF
-,TRBJ2-3,TRBV7-3,-,13,TGTGCCAGCAGCTTCCACGGCACAGATACGCAGTATTTT,CASSFHGTDTQYF
-,TRBJ1-3,TRBV6-1,-,15,TGTGCCAGCAGTGAACCGGGGCCCTCTGGAAACACCATATATTTT,CASSEPGPSGNTIYF
-,TRBJ2-7,TRBV7-2,-,14,TGTGCCAGCAGCTTAGGCGGGTCCAACTACGAGCAGTACTTC,CASSLGGSNYEQYF
-,TRBJ2-3,TRBV5-1,TRBD1,15,TGCGCCAGCAGCTTGGTGGGACAGGGAACAGATACGCAGTATTTT,CASSLVGQGTDTQYF
once,TRBJ2-7,TRBV5-1,-,14,TGCGCCAGCAGCTTGCTTGGCGGGACCTACGAGCAGTACTTC,CASSLLGGTYEQYF
once,TRBJ1-2,TRBV5-4,-,12,TGTGCCAGCAGCGTAGACAGCTATGGCTACACCTTC,CASSVDSYGYTF
-,TRBJ2-1,TRBV19,-,17,TGTGCCAGATGGGTACCGGCGATGGGATCAACGAACAATGAGCAGTTCTTC,CARWVPAMGSTNNEQFF
few,TRBJ2-7,TRBV28,-,11,TGTGCCAGCAGGTCCCTGAGTGAGCAGTACTTC,CASRSLSEQYF
-,TRBJ1-2,TRBV6-5,-,14,TGTGCCAGCAGTTACTCGAGCGGGAACTATGGCTACACCTTC,CASSYSSGNYGYTF
-,TRBJ1-5,TRBV2,-,14,TGTGCCAGCAGTGACTCCAATAGCAATCAGCCCCAGCATTTT,CASSDSNSNQPQHF
-,TRBJ2-7,TRBV6-5,-,13,TGTGCCAGCAGTTACTACCACAGCTACGAGCAGTACTTC,CASSYYHSYEQYF
-,TRBJ2-1,TRBV30,-,12,TGTGCCTGGAGTCCCAGCCTCAATGAGCAGTTCTTC,CAWSPSLNEQFF
-,TRBJ2-7,TRBV5-1,TRBD1,16,TGCGCCAGCAGCTTGAGTCCCGGGACAGGCTTCTACGAGCAGTACTTC,CASSLSPGTGFYEQYF
-,TRBJ2-3,TRBV12-5,TRBD1,15,TGTGCTAGTGGTCTCAGGACAGGGAAAACAGATACGCAGTATTTT,CASGLRTGKTDTQYF
-,TRBJ1-6,TRBV7-3,-,14,TGTGCCAGCAGCTACGTCCCAGGGGATTCACCCCTCCACTTT,CASSYVPGDSPLHF
-,TRBJ2-2,TRBV9,-,14,TGTGCCAGCACAAGGACTGGGAACACCGGGGAGCTGTTTTTT,CASTRTGNTGELFF
-,TRBJ2-7,TRBV9,TRBD2,15,TGTGCCAGCAGCGTACTGGGACTAGCGGGGGGCGAGCAGTACTTC,CASSVLGLAGGEQYF
-,TRBJ1-2,TRBV18,TRBD1,16,TGTGCCAGCTCACCACCGGGGGGACAGTCTCTAAATGGCTACACCTTC,CASSPPGGQSLNGYTF
-,TRBJ1-3,TRBV28,-,14,TGTGCCAGCAGTTCGCGGGTCTCTGGAAACACCATATATTTT,CASSSRVSGNTIYF
-,TRBJ1-2,TRBV7-9,TRBD1,15,TGTGCCAGCAGCTTAGACAGGGGACCTAACTATGGCTACACCTTC,CASSLDRGPNYGYTF
-,TRBJ2-1,TRBV7-2,-,11,TGTGCCAGCAGCTCGAGCCATGAGCAGTTCTTC,CASSSSHEQFF
-,TRBJ2-2,TRBV7-9,-,14,TGTGCCAGCAGCTTAGCCGGAATAGCCGGGGAGCTGTTTTTT,CASSLAGIAGELFF
-,TRBJ2-7,TRBV29-1,-,11,TGCAGCGTCGAACTGGACTACGAGCAGTACTTC,CSVELDYEQYF
-,TRBJ2-7,TRBV18,-,13,TGTGCCAGCTCACCACGTGAGGGTTACGAGCAGTACTTC,CASSPREGYEQYF
-,TRBJ1-6,TRBV7-9,TRBD1,15,TGTGCCAGCAGCCTATCCCTTACAGGGGGCTCACCCCTCCACTTT,CASSLSLTGGSPLHF
once,TRBJ1-5,TRBV6-1,-,14,TGTGCCAGCAAGACAGGAAGTGGCAATCAGCCCCAGCATTTT,CASKTGSGNQPQHF
-,TRBJ1-2,TRBV18,-,15,TGTGCCAGCTCAGATCTACCAGGGACCCAGAGGGGCTACACCTTC,CASSDLPGTQRGYTF
-,TRBJ1-4,TRBV28,-,13,TGTGCCAGCAGCGACAGACTGGGGGAAAAACTGTTTTTT,CASSDRLGEKLFF
-,TRBJ1-5,TRBV28,TRBD1,15,TGTGCCAGCAGGTCAGGGGGAGTCGGCAATCAGCCCCAGCATTTT,CASRSGGVGNQPQHF
-,TRBJ2-2,TRBV15,TRBD2,15,TGTGCCACCAGCAGAGATGTGGCGGGGGTCGGGGAGCTGTTTTTT,CATSRDVAGVGELFF